Here is one TCR beta chain with its context. Its specific antigen is unknown. Per-nucleotide qualities are absent, and no much larger clonotype sits a single base away. Patients with autoimmune disease history or receiving systemic immunosuppression were excluded from the trial. In every dose cohort, peripheral blood was drawn for TCR sequencing at baseline, cycle 4 day 1, and cycle 7 day 1. The samples were drawn from a first-in-human, open-label, multicenter phase I dose-escalation trial of ivuxolimab. Adults with locally advanced or metastatic melanoma, renal cell, hepatocellular, or head and neck squamous cell carcinoma were enrolled in the trial. Before TCR sequencing, CD4+ T cells and CD8+ T cells were sorted from peripheral blood as separate populations. Trimming accounts for 7 bases at V and 2 bases at J, while the number of junction bases matched to no gene is 4. Counted from cysteine to phenylalanine, this CDR3 has 14 amino acids. Kept here is only the CDR3 DNA, which spans 42 bases and is read in frame from base 1. The germline V gene (reference sequence) sets CDR1 to LNHDA and CDR2 to SQIVND.

The data are from a study of OX40 agonist ivuxolimab in advanced cancers. Broadly, across the study: The costimulatory receptor OX40 (CD134) was targeted by ivuxolimab, a fully human IgG2 agonistic monoclonal antibody. Intravenous ivuxolimab was administered to patients every 2 weeks at six dose levels: 0.01, 0.1, 0.3, 1.5, 3 and 10 mg/kg. Among the approximately 50 dose-escalation patients, some 20 had hepatocellular carcinoma, roughly 15 melanoma, 9 renal cell carcinoma and 9 head and neck cancer. The dose-escalation cohort was around 84% male with a mean age of approximately 59 years, ranging from roughly 23 to 90. Patients were allowed to have had prior anti-PD-1, anti-PD-L1 or anti-CTLA-4 therapy, and approximately 39% of the dose-escalation patients had been treated with checkpoint inhibitors. Partial responses were achieved by three dose-escalation patients, of whom one had hepatocellular carcinoma and two had cutaneous melanoma. The point of sequencing TCRbeta in the periphery was to test whether ivuxolimab changed TCR sequence diversity and drove clonal T-cell expansion. The paper describes the monotherapy dose-escalation part (N of about 52 patients) of the phase I trial of ivuxolimab. Results the study describes overall, beyond this receptor: At doses of 0.1 to 3.0 mg/kg, clonal expansion of both CD4+ and CD8+ blood T cells was observed from baseline to week 6. In partial responders in the 0.1-3.0 mg/kg groups, normalized peripheral clonal expansion was found to be among the lowest, especially among CD8+ T cells. After ivuxolimab, CD8+ T cells had more expanded clones than CD4+ T cells on average. Low levels of normalized T-cell clonal expansion were also seen in some patients who did not respond. Which antigens the clonally expanded peripheral T cells were specific for was not determined.

Genomic DNA was isolated from the sorted cells so that the TCRbeta CDR3 region could be sequenced. The immunoSEQ Assay was used to sequence the TCRbeta CDR3 regions. Not all clones reach the TCRdb copy of this immuneACCESS table, which keeps in-frame sequences only. Checked studies attribute under half of the gap to unresolved V genes and leave the rest unexplained. This sample is represented by roughly 67,000 clones; approximately 86% of them were singletons. The biggest ten clones account for 0.6% to 0.75% of the sample. Here the sequenced sample was CD4+ or CD8+ T cells sorted from blood, taken in a trial of the OX40 agonist ivuxolimab. The chain was built from TRBV19 and TRBJ2-2; the junction holds 7 bases that match TRBD2. The receptor was isolated from an adult with an advanced solid tumor such as melanoma, head and neck, liver or kidney cancer. The nucleotides read TGTGCCAGTACCCGGGACTACAACACCGGGGAGCTGTTTTTT. This yields the protein CASTRDYNTGELFF. Beyond the CDR3, the reference TRBV19 and TRBJ2-2 genes provide the residues; the full variable domain reads: DGGITQSPKYLFRKEGQNVTLSCEQNLNHDAMYWYRQDPGQGLRLIYYSQIVNDFQKGDIAEGYSVSREKKESFPLTVTSAQKNPTAFYLCASTRDYNTGELFFGEGSRLTVL.